The 20 T cell receptor beta chains in this list originate from one sample, sequenced in a study of beta chain features in type 1 diabetes. Study observations and caveats: Across all four CD4+ subsets, people with type 1 diabetes showed modestly shorter TCRB CDR3s.

Reverse transcribing all isolated RNA meant expressed TCRB transcripts were sequenced. The protocol was immunoSEQ multiplex PCR, while the TCRdb copy is restricted to in-frame clones and leaves out a portion. The sample yields over 90,000 clones, 25% to 30% seen once. Antigens for these TCRs are unknown. The sequenced sample was central memory CD4+ T cells from blood. The receptor set was obtained from a woman under 30 with type 1 diabetes.

The chain joins TRBV6-5 to TRBJ1-2; 10 nucleotides agree with TRBD1. The CDR3 is made up of 16 amino acids. V lost 0 bases and J lost 6; bases outside the gene matches: 7. Germline CDR1 and CDR2: MNHEY and SVGAGI. The CDR3 is CASSYSIGTGVHGYTF. CDR3 coding DNA: TGTGCCAGCAGTTACTCGATAGGGACAGGGGTGCATGGCTACACCTTC.

The J gene is TRBJ1-1, the V gene TRBV28, with D perhaps matching TRBD1 (5 bases). The V end was cut by 5 bases, the J end by 3 bases, with 19 bases between. The CDR3 extends over 16 amino acids. Germline lookup yields CDR1 MDHEN and CDR2 SYDVKM. The CDR3 DNA reads as TGTGCCAGCAGTCTAGTGGCAGGGTGGTTGGACACTGAAGCTTTCTTT. This codes for CASSLVAGWLDTEAFF.

This clone was observed a few times. The chain recombines TRBV5-1 with TRBJ1-1; 9 bases are a match to TRBD1. The V and J ends lost 4 bases and 8 bases, in that order; junction bases with no gene match: 6. The length of the CDR3 is 13 residues. Germline CDR1 is SGHRS and CDR2 is YFSETQ. CDR3 sequence: CASSVTGGMEAFF. In DNA form, the CDR3 reads TGCGCCAGCAGCGTCACAGGGGGCATGGAAGCTTTCTTT.

The chain employs TRBV5-8 and TRBJ2-7; TRBD2 matches 9 bases. Germline CDR1 SGHTS, CDR2 YDEGEE. The CDR3 loop spans 17 amino acids. The V segment lost 1 base and the J segment 1 base; nucleotides outside the gene matches: 9. The CDR3 DNA follows: TGTGCCAGCAGCTTGTATTTTGCTAGCGGGGTATCCTACGAGCAGTACGTC. Translating it yields CASSLYFASGVSYEQYV.

The chain is built from TRBV5-6 and TRBJ2-5, with D possibly being TRBD1 (5 bases). Germline values: CDR1 SGHDT, CDR2 YYEEEE. The CDR3 covers 13 residues. V was cut by 7 bases and J by 1 base, with 11 bases left in between. CDR3 sequence: CASGDSPQETQYF. The CDR3 DNA reads as TGTGCCAGCGGTGACAGCCCCCAAGAGACCCAGTACTTC. Together with reference TRBV5-6 and TRBJ2-5, the CDR3 gives the full variable domain: DAGVTQSPTHLIKTRGQQVTLRCSPKSGHDTVSWYQQALGQGPQFIFQYYEEEERQRGNFPDRFSGHQFPNYSSELNVNALLLGDSALYLCASGDSPQETQYFGPGTRLLVL.

This clone was detected ten times or more. The chain uses TRBV30 and TRBJ1-2; 11 nucleotides line up with TRBD1. This CDR3 is 12 amino acids long. V shed 5 bases, J shed 4 bases, and the junction held 0 bases outside the gene matches. Germline CDR1 reads GTSNPN; CDR2 reads SVGIG (reference sequence). CDR3 DNA sequence: TGTGCCTGGGGACAGGGGGCCTATGGCTACACCTTC. Translation gives CAWGQGAYGYTF.

The table lists this clone with a few counts. The chain recombines TRBV6-5 with TRBJ1-2; D is possibly TRBD1 (6 bases). In germline, CDR1 is MNHEY, CDR2 SVGAGI. This CDR3 is 13 amino acids long. The V end was cut by 5 bases, the J end by 3 bases, with 10 bases between. The CDR3 region is CASSAAGDYGYTF. Written as DNA, the CDR3 is TGTGCCAGCAGTGCAGCAGGGGACTATGGCTACACCTTC.

The chain couples TRBV30 to TRBJ2-1; TRBD2 agrees at 7 bases. This CDR3 comprises 10 residues. V dropped 5 bases and J dropped 8; count of bases not matched to a gene: 0. Germline-derived CDR1 and CDR2 are GTSNPN and SVGIG (reference sequence). In DNA form, the CDR3 reads TGTGCCTGGGGGGGGGATGAGCAGTTCTTC. Amino acids: CAWGGDEQFF.

This clone was found a few times. The chain uses TRBV2 and TRBJ2-5, with 12 bases matching TRBD2. V shed 11 bases, J shed 5 bases, and the junction held 12 bases outside the gene matches. The length of the CDR3 is 15 residues. Germline CDR1 SNHLY, CDR2 FYNNEI. The CDR3 loop is CAGRSGLAGGETQYF. The CDR3 nucleotides are TGTGCCGGACGCAGCGGGCTAGCGGGAGGGGAGACCCAGTACTTC.

The chain joins TRBV29-1 to TRBJ1-1; no clear D gene. CDR1 is SQVTM, CDR2 ANQGSEA, per germline. V was cut by 4 bases and J by 3 bases, with 9 bases left in between. The CDR3 has 12 residues. CDR3 coding DNA: TGCAGCGTTGGGAGGTTGGACACTGAAGCTTTCTTT. Amino acids: CSVGRLDTEAFF.

This clone was seen a handful of times. The chain is built from TRBV5-4 and TRBJ2-2; D might be TRBD2 (5 bases). Germline V gene data show CDR1 as SGHNT and CDR2 as YYREEE (reference sequence). This CDR3 has 14 residues. V gave up 4 bases and J gave up 0 bases, with 7 bases separating them. This CDR3 is CASSRLSNTGELFF. The CDR3 DNA sequence: TGTGCCAGCAGCCGACTATCGAACACCGGGGAGCTGTTTTTT.

Only a few counts were recorded for this clone. The chain links TRBV7-3 to TRBJ2-1; unclear D gene. Germline-derived CDR1 and CDR2 are SGHTA and FQGTGA. This CDR3 spans 13 amino acids. Trimming shortened V by 8 bases and J by 9 bases, and 17 bases separated the two germline ends. This CDR3 reads CASGRDRNGEQFF. CDR3 sequence (DNA): TGTGCCAGCGGGCGCGATCGTAATGGTGAGCAGTTCTTC.

This clone showed up just once. The rearrangement joins TRBV9 to TRBJ1-2, with TRBD1 as a possible D gene (5 bases). The CDR3 is made up of 14 amino acids. Germline V gene data show CDR1 as SGDLS and CDR2 as YYNGEE. Trimming left V 0 bases short and J 4 bases short, with 10 bases between. The CDR3 is CASSVGTRGYGYTF. The DNA of the CDR3 is TGTGCCAGCAGCGTAGGGACAAGGGGCTATGGCTACACCTTC.

The chain combines TRBV18 with TRBJ2-3; D remains ambiguous. The ends were cut back, 3 bases at V and 5 bases at J, with 6 bases in the middle. The CDR3 is made up of 12 amino acids. Germline lookup yields CDR1 KGHSH and CDR2 LQKENI. The CDR3 protein is CASSPFKDTQYF. Here the CDR3 DNA reads TGTGCCAGCTCACCTTTCAAAGATACGCAGTATTTT.

This chain uses TRBV27 with TRBJ1-3; weak D call: TRBD1 (6 bases). This CDR3 is 14 amino acids long. Germline-derived CDR1 and CDR2 are MNHEY and SMNVEV (reference sequence). V shed 5 bases and J shed 3 bases, with 11 bases lying between them. Written as DNA, the CDR3 is TGTGCCAGCAGTGGTACAGGGATTGGAAACACCATATATTTT. It is translated as CASSGTGIGNTIYF.

This clone was seen a handful of times. This sequence joins TRBV10-3 and TRBJ2-7; 10 nucleotides align to TRBD1. Germline-derived CDR1 and CDR2 are ENHRY and SYGVKD. V dropped 6 bases and J dropped 4; count of bases not matched to a gene: 6. The CDR3 covers 14 residues. The CDR3 region has the DNA TGTGCCATCAGCCGTGGACAGGGGGGGTACGAGCAGTACTTC. This gives the protein CAISRGQGGYEQYF.

The chain is built from TRBV5-4 and TRBJ2-7, with a possible D match to TRBD2 (6 bases). The germline V and J ends were trimmed by 4 bases and 5 bases, with 7 bases remaining between them. This CDR3 region has 11 residues. Germline loops: CDR1 SGHNT, CDR2 YYREEE (reference sequence). CDR3 sequence: CASSRGNEQYF. The CDR3, as DNA: TGTGCCAGCAGCCGCGGGAACGAGCAGTACTTC.

The rearrangement links TRBV7-9 to TRBJ2-4; 10 bases are a match to TRBD1. The CDR3 extends over 15 amino acids. CDR1 SEHNR and CDR2 FQNEAQ come from the germline V gene (reference sequence). The V gene end was trimmed by 6 bases and the J gene end by 3 bases; junction bases not matched to a gene: 5. This chain's CDR3 is CASSSGQGDKNIQYF. The CDR3 nucleotides are TGTGCCAGCAGTTCCGGACAGGGGGACAAAAACATTCAGTACTTC.

The gene calls are TRBV7-3 and TRBJ2-3; 14 positions match TRBD2. The CDR3 has 21 amino acids. The J segment lost 1 base and the V segment lost 1 base, leaving 13 bases of the junction unmatched. Germline assignment: CDR1 SGHTA and CDR2 FQGTGA. The CDR3 DNA follows: TGTGCCAGCAGCTTAAAACCGGGACTAGCGGGAGCCCAGCGGCGCACAGATACGCAGTATTTT. Its translation: CASSLKPGLAGAQRRTDTQYF.

This chain connects TRBV7-2 to TRBJ2-3, with 7 bases lining up with TRBD2. The V gene end was trimmed by 4 bases and the J gene end by 2 bases; junction bases not matched to a gene: 9. CDR3 length: 16 residues. The germline V gene has CDR1 SGHTA and CDR2 FQGNSA. The CDR3 sequence is CASSSPKTSNTDTQYF. CDR3 DNA: TGTGCCAGCAGCTCACCAAAGACTAGCAACACAGATACGCAGTATTTT.